The following is a TCR beta chain sequence with its context. The data are from a study of blood T cell repertoires in COVID-19. Source study methods: Amplification with reference gene primers provided the estimates of nucleated cell counts. Here immunoSEQ multiplex PCR was the method, and the copy in TCRdb shows in-frame clones only, minus some. V, J and clone size derive from that table, while D and trimming were established from the DNA sequence. The repertoire holds some 300,000 clones, approximately 86% seen once, with around 1.4% in the top ten. The sequenced sample was peripheral blood. This sequence was found in a man between 70 and 80 years old with acute or convalescent COVID-19.

This chain's CDR3 is CASRAHGGDTEAFF. The CDR3, as DNA: TGTGCCAGTAGGGCCCACGGGGGGGACACTGAAGCTTTCTTT. This rearrangement joins TRBV19 to TRBJ1-1, with a possible D match to TRBD1 (5 bases). CDR1 and CDR2 (germline): LNHDA, SQIVND (reference sequence). CDR3 length: 14 amino acids. The V end was cut by 6 bases, the J end by 3 bases, with 14 bases between.